Following are 12 T cell receptor beta chains from one sample sequenced in a study of early T cells in non-severe SARS-CoV-2 infection. TCRdb independently ran MiXCR on the 5' RACE reads; one entry per CDR3 protein. This sample has tens of thousands of distinct CDR3 sequences, with over 9.5% found just once. The specimen was whole blood, collected at baseline. These TCRs come from an adult who was a healthcare worker with PCR-confirmed SARS-CoV-2 infection or an uninfected control (not recorded which).

This clonotype was observed at least ten times. This rearrangement joins TRBV19 to TRBJ2-1; 8 bases are a match to TRBD2. Germline CDR1 reads LNHDA; CDR2 reads SQIVND (reference sequence). V was clipped by 5 bases and J by 8 bases; unmatched bases: 11. This CDR3 has 15 amino acids. CDR3 protein: CASSPRVAGSYEQFF. The CDR3 nucleotides read TGTGCCAGTAGTCCGCGGGTAGCGGGGTCGTATGAGCAGTTCTTC.

This clonotype showed up just a few times. This CDR3 reads CATCDRASSYEQYF. The CDR3 coding sequence is TGTGCCACCTGTGACAGGGCGAGCTCCTACGAGCAGTACTTC. V is TRBV2 and J is TRBJ2-7; 7 nucleotides align to TRBD1. V trimming: 10 bases; J trimming: 0 bases; junction bases outside the gene matches: 9. Per germline, CDR1 SNHLY and CDR2 FYNNEI. The CDR3 length is 14 residues.

This clonotype occurred a few times. The rearrangement links TRBV24-1 to TRBJ1-2, with D hard to call. Germline-derived CDR1 and CDR2 are KGHDR and SFDVKD. V shed 0 bases and J shed 10 bases, with 8 bases lying between them. This CDR3 contains 12 residues. The CDR3 bases are TGTGCCACCAGTGATTTGGGCTTTGACTACACCTTC. This sequence encodes CATSDLGFDYTF.

The chain links TRBV3-1 to TRBJ1-5, with D perhaps TRBD1 (5 bases). Germline lookup yields CDR1 LGHDT and CDR2 YNNKEL (reference sequence). The CDR3 length is 13 residues. V lost 3 bases and J 3 bases, leaving 6 bases between the germline ends. In DNA form, the CDR3 reads TGTGCCAGCAGCCAGGACAACAATCAGCCCCAGCATTTT. This codes for CASSQDNNQPQHF.

The chain couples TRBV20-1 to TRBJ2-1, with D tentatively TRBD1 or TRBD2 (5 bases each). The CDR3 has 17 amino acids. Trimming stripped 1 base from V and 7 bases from J, with 23 bases between. Germline CDR1 is DFQATT and CDR2 is SNEGSKA (reference sequence). In DNA, the CDR3 is TGCAGTGCTAGAGTACTCGCCGGGGCCAACGCGGCGAATGAGCAGTTCTTC. The encoded protein is CSARVLAGANAANEQFF.

The sample holds a few counts of this clonotype. CDR3 region: CASSYSDEDRGELFF. For the CDR3, the DNA is TGTGCCAGCAGTTACTCCGACGAGGATCGAGGGGAGCTGTTTTTT. This sequence joins TRBV6-5 and TRBJ2-2; D remains unclear. Trimming pared 0 bases from V and 8 bases from J, leaving 13 bases between. CDR1 is MNHEY, CDR2 SVGAGI, per germline. The CDR3 has 15 residues.

This clonotype appeared a few times. The chain joins TRBV11-3 to TRBJ1-1, with D tentatively TRBD1 (6 bases). Germline V CDR1 and CDR2: SGHNT, YENEEA. Deletions cut 4 bases from V and 0 bases from J, with 18 bases between. The CDR3 covers 17 residues. The CDR3 DNA follows: TGTGCCAGCAGCTCGCTTACAGGGACGGTGATGAACACTGAAGCTTTCTTT. Protein: CASSSLTGTVMNTEAFF. Full variable domain (outside the CDR3, taken from reference TRBV11-3 and TRBJ1-1): EAGVVQSPRYKIIEKKQPVAFWCNPISGHNTLYWYLQNLGQGPELLIRYENEEAVDDSQLPKDRFSAERLKGVDSTLKIQPAELGDSAVYLCASSSLTGTVMNTEAFFGQGTRLTVV.

This clonotype was observed a handful of times. The chain joins TRBV25-1 to TRBJ1-4, with D possibly being TRBD1 (6 bases). In germline, CDR1 is MGHDK, CDR2 SYGVNS. The V and J ends lost 4 bases and 8 bases respectively, with 11 bases between them. The length of the CDR3 is 13 residues. The CDR3 loop reads CASSVRGIEKLFF. The DNA for the CDR3 is TGTGCCAGCAGTGTCAGGGGTATCGAAAAACTGTTTTTT.

The V call is TRBV4-2, the J call TRBJ1-6, with D unclear. V lost 0 bases, J lost 7 bases, and 16 bases lay in between. From germline, CDR1 is LGHNA and CDR2 YNFKEQ. This CDR3 spans 17 amino acids. The CDR3 loop is CASSQDAQTDLNSPLHF. The CDR3 region has the DNA TGTGCCAGCAGCCAAGATGCCCAGACCGACCTAAATTCACCCCTCCACTTT.

This clonotype has at least ten counts. The chain has TRBV6-5 and TRBJ2-2; D ambiguous. V shed 7 bases and J shed 1 base, with 4 bases lying between them. CDR3 length: 12 residues. Germline values: CDR1 MNHEY, CDR2 SVGAGI. The DNA for the CDR3 is TGTGCCAGCATAGGGAACACCGGGGAGCTGTTTTTT. It is translated as CASIGNTGELFF.

This sequence joins TRBV4-3 and TRBJ2-6, with no clear D. The germline V and J ends were trimmed by 0 bases and 0 bases, with 12 bases remaining between them. Germline V gene sequence: CDR1 LGHNA, CDR2 YSLEER. This CDR3 comprises 18 residues. CDR3 sequence: CASSQDVGPSSGANVLTF. The CDR3 nucleotides read TGCGCCAGCAGCCAAGATGTTGGGCCTTCCTCTGGGGCCAACGTCCTGACTTTC.

This clonotype was observed a few times. CDR3 in DNA: TGTGCCAGCAGCACACCGGGACAGGGGGCAGACGAGCAGTACTTC. It encodes CASSTPGQGADEQYF. This sequence joins TRBV5-4 and TRBJ2-7; 12 nucleotides agree with TRBD1. J gave up 5 bases and V 4 bases, and 7 bases lay outside the gene matches. Germline V gives CDR1 SGHNT, CDR2 YYREEE (reference sequence). The CDR3 spans 15 residues.